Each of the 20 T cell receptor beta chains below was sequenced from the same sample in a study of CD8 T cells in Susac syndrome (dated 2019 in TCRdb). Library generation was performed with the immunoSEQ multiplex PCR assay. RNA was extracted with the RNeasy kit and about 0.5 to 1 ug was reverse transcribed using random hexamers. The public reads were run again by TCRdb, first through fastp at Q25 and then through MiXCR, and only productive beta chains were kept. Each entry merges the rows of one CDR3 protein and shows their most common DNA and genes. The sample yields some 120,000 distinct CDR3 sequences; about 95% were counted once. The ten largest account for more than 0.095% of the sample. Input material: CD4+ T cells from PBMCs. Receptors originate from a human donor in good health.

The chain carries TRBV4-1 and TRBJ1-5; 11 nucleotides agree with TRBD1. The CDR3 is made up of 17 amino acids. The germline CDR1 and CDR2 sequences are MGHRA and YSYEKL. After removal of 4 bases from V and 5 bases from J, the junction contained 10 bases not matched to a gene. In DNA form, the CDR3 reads TGCGCCAGCAGCCCCCACGCCGGGACAGGGGGACATCAGCCCCAGCATTTT. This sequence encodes CASSPHAGTGGHQPQHF.

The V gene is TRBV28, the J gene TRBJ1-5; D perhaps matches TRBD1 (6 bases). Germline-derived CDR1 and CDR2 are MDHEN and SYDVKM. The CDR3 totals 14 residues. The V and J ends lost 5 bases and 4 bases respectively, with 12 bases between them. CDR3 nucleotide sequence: TGTGCCAGCAGTGATAGAACAGGGAATCAGCCCCAGCATTTT. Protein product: CASSDRTGNQPQHF.

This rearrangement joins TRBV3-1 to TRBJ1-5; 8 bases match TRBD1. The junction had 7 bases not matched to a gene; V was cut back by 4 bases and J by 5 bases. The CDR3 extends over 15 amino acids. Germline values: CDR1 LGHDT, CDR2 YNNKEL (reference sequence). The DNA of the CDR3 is TGTGCCAGCAGCCCATTCGGACAGGGTCATCAGCCCCAGCATTTT. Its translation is CASSPFGQGHQPQHF.

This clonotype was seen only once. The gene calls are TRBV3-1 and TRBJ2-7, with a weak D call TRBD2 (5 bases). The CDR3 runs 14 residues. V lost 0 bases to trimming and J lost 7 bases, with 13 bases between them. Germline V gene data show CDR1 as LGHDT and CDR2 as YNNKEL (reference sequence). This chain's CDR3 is CASSQEITTGEQYF. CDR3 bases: TGTGCCAGCAGCCAAGAAATCACCACGGGGGAGCAGTACTTC.

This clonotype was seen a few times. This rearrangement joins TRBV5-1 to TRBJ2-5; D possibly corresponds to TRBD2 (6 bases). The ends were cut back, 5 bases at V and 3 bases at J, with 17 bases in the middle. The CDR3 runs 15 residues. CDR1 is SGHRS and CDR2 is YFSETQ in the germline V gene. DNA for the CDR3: TGCGCCAGCAGAGACGAACTGGGACTTGAAGAGACCCAGTACTTC. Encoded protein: CASRDELGLEETQYF.

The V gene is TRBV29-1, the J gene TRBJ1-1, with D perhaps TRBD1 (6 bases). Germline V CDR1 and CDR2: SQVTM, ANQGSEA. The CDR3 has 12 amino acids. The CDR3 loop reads CSARQVNTEAFF. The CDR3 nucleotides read TGCAGTGCCCGACAGGTGAACACTGAAGCTTTCTTT.

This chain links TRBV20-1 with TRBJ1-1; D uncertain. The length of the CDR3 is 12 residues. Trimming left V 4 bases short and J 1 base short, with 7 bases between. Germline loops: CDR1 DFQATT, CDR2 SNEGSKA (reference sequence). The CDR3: CSAMKGNTEAFF. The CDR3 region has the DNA TGCAGTGCTATGAAAGGGAACACTGAAGCTTTCTTT.

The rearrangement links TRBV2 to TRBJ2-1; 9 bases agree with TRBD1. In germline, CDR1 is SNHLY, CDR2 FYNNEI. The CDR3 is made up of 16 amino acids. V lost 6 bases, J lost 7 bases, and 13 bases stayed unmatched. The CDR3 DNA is TGTGCCAGCAGATCAGGTCCGGGACAGGGTTGGAATGAGCAGTTCTTC. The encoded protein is CASRSGPGQGWNEQFF. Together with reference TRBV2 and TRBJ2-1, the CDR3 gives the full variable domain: EPEVTQTPSHQVTQMGQEVILRCVPISNHLYFYWYRQILGQKVEFLVSFYNNEISEKSEIFDDQFSVERPDGSNFTLKIRSTKLEDSAMYFCASRSGPGQGWNEQFFGPGTRLTVL.

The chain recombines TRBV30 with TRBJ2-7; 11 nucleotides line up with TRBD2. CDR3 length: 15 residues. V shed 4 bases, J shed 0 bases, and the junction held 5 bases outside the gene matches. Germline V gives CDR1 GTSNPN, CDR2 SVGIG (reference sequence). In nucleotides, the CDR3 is TGTGCCTGGACACCTAGCGGGAGGCCCTCCTACGAGCAGTACTTC. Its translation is CAWTPSGRPSYEQYF.

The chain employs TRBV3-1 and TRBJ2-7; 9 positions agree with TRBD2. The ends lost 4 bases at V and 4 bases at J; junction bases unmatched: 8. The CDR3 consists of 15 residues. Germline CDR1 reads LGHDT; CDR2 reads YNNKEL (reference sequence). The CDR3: CASSPVAGGMYEQYF. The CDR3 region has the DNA TGTGCCAGCAGCCCCGTCGCGGGAGGGATGTACGAGCAGTACTTC.

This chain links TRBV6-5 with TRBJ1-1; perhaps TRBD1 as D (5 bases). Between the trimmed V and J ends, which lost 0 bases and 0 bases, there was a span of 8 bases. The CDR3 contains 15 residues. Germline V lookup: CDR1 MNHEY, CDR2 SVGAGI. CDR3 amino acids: CASSYSGRLNTEAFF. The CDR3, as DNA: TGTGCCAGCAGTTACTCGGGACGCTTGAACACTGAAGCTTTCTTT.

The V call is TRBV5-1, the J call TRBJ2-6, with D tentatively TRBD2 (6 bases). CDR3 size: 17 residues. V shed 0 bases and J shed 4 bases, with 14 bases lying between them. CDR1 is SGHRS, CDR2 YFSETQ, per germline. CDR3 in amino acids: CASSLGLGGYGANVLTF. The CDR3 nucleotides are TGCGCCAGCAGCTTGGGGCTTGGGGGGTACGGGGCCAACGTCCTGACTTTC.

CDR3 nucleotide sequence: TGTGCCAGCAGCCAAGACCCGCAGAACTACGAGCAGTACTTC. It specifies CASSQDPQNYEQYF. This chain connects TRBV3-1 to TRBJ2-7; D not resolved. Trimming removed 0 bases from V and 3 bases from J, with 9 bases in between. Germline CDR1 LGHDT, CDR2 YNNKEL (reference sequence). The CDR3 is 14 residues long.

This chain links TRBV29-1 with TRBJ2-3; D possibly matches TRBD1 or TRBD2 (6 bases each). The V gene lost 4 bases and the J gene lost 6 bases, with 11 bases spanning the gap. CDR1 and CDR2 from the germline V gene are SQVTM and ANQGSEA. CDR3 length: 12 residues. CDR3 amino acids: CSVAGAGDTQYF. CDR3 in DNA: TGCAGCGTTGCAGGGGCGGGGGATACGCAGTATTTT.

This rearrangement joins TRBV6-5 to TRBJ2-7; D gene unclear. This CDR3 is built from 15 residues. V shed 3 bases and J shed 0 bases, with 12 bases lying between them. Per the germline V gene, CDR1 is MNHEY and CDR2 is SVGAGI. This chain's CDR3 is CASSYLGRSSYEQYF. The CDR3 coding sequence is TGTGCCAGCAGTTATCTAGGCAGGAGCTCCTACGAGCAGTACTTC.

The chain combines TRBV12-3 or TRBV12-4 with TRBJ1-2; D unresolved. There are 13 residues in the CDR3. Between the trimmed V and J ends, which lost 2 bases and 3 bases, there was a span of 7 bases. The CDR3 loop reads CASSLWRDYGYTF. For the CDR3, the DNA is TGTGCCAGCAGTTTATGGAGGGACTATGGCTACACCTTC.

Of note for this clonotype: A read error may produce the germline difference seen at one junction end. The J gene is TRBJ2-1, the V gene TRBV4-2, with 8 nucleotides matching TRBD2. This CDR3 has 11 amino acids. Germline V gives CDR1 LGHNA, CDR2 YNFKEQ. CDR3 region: CASSQGTSPAF. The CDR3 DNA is TGTGCCAGCAGCCAAGGGACTAGCCCCGCCTTC.

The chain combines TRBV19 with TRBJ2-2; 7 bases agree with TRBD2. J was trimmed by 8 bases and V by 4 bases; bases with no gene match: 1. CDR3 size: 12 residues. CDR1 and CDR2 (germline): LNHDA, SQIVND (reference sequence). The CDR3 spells CASSSGRGELFF. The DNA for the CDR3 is TGTGCCAGTAGTAGCGGGAGAGGGGAGCTGTTTTTT.

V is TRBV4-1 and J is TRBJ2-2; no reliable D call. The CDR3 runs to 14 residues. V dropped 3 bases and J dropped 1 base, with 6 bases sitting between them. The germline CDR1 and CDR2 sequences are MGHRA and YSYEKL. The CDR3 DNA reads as TGCGCCAGCAGCCACCGGGTGAACACCGGGGAGCTGTTTTTT. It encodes CASSHRVNTGELFF.

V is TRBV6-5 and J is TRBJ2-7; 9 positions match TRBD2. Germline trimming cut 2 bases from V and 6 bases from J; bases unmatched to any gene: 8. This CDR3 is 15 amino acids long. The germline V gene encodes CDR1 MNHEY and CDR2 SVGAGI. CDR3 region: CASSYRAGGMAEQYF. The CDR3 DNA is TGTGCCAGCAGTTACAGGGCGGGGGGGATGGCCGAGCAGTACTTC.